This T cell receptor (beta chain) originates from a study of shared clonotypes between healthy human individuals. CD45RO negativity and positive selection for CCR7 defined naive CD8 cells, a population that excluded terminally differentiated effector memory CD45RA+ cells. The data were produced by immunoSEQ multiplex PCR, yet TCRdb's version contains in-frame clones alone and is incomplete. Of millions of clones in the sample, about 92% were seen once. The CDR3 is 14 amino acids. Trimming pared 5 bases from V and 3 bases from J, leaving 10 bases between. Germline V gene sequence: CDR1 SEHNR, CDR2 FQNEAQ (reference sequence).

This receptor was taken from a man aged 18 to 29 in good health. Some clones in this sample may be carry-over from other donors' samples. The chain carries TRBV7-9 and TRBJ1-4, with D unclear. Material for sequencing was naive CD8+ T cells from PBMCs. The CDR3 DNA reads TGTGCCAGCAGCCAAAGAGGCTCTAATGAAAAACTGTTTTTT. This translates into CASSQRGSNEKLFF.